This TCR beta chain was recorded in a study of regulatory T cells in long-lasting Graves disease. Sequencing libraries for TCR beta were prepared with iRepertoire HTBI primers and Arm-PCR of CDR3 regions. In the study's own analysis: Identified across the samples were approximately 60 TRBV segments and roughly 14 TRBJ segments. Using its own MiXCR run on the multiplex PCR reads, TCRdb lists one record per CDR3 protein. These V and J calls rely on TCRdb rather than the paper's analysis. Seen here are under 300,000 distinct CDR3 sequences, approximately 20% observed once, and the top ten hold roughly 23%. The time point: newly diagnosed GD, antithyroid drugs for less than 3 months. From PBMCs, RNA was extracted and then used to make the TCR library. The receptor was isolated from a female donor with Graves disease. Sequenced material: peripheral blood mononuclear cells (PBMCs), taken at new diagnosis, from a patient treated with antithyroid drugs.

CDR3 sequence reads: CASSGTGTGVSDTQYF. The CDR3 region has the DNA TGTGCCAGCAGCGGGACCGGGACAGGGGTGTCAGATACGCAGTATTTT. This chain links TRBV11-2 with TRBJ2-3; TRBD1 aligns across 10 bases. The CDR3 is 16 residues long. Germline V gives CDR1 SGHAT, CDR2 FQNNGV. The junction had 9 bases not matched to a gene; V was cut back by 5 bases and J by 4 bases.